The T cell receptor beta chain under discussion was sequenced for a study of control samples from healthy donors and cancer patients. Repertoires were generated with immunoSEQ multiplex PCR, while TCRdb's copy carries only in-frame clones and drops some. The data show about 100,000 clones, approximately 95% seen once. CDR1 is SGHTA, CDR2 FQGTGA, per germline. Trimming took off 3 bases at V and 2 bases at J, with 8 bases between the two ends. This CDR3 comprises 13 residues. V is TRBV7-3 and J is TRBJ2-7; no reliable D call. This TCR came from a man aged 18 to 35 in good health. The specimen sequenced was blood. The CDR3 region is CASSFDETYEQYF. The CDR3 bases are TGTGCCAGCAGCTTTGACGAGACCTACGAGCAGTACTTC.